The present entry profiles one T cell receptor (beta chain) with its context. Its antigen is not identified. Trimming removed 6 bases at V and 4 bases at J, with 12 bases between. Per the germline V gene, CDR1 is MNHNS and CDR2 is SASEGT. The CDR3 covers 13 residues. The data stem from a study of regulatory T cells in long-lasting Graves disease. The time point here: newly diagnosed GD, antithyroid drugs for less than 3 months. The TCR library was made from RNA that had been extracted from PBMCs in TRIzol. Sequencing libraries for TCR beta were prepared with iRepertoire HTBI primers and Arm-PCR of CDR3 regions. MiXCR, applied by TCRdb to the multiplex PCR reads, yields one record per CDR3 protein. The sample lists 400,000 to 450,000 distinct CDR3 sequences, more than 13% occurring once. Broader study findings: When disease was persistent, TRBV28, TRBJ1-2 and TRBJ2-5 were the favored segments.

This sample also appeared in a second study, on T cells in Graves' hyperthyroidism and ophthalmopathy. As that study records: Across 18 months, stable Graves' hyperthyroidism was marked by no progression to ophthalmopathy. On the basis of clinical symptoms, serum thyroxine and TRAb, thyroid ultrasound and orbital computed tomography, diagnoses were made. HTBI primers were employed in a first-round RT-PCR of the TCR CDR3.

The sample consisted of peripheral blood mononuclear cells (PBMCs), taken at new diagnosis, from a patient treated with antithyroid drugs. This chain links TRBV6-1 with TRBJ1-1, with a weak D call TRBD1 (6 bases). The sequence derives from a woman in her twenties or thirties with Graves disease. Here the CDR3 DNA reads TGTGCCAGCAGCCACAGGGAGAGCACTGAAGCTTTCTTT. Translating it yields CASSHRESTEAFF.